These 10 T cell receptor beta chains were all obtained from the same sample, sequenced in a study of PD-L1 blockade in urothelial cancer. Time point: peripheral blood 6 weeks after treatment start. Here immunoSEQ multiplex PCR was the method, and the copy in TCRdb shows in-frame clones only, minus some. The top ten hold roughly 2.5% of the sample, which has about 50,000 clones, around 90% seen once. This material consisted of PBMCs, taken around atezolizumab (anti-PD-L1) treatment. The receptors were sampled from a man in his sixties with urothelial cancer.

The chain couples TRBV28 to TRBJ1-1; TRBD1 agrees at 8 bases. The V gene end was trimmed by 6 bases and the J gene end by 7 bases; junction bases not matched to a gene: 7. The V gene's germline CDR1 is MDHEN and CDR2 SYDVKM. The length of the CDR3 is 13 residues. CDR3: CASSLGQGGEAFF. Written as DNA, the CDR3 is TGTGCCAGCAGCCTTGGACAGGGCGGTGAAGCTTTCTTT.

This chain joins TRBV7-2 and TRBJ2-1; 8 bases line up with TRBD2. From germline, CDR1 is SGHTA and CDR2 FQGNSA. CDR3 length: 16 amino acids. With V trimmed by 5 bases and J by 4 bases, 10 bases remained unmatched. CDR3 amino acids: CASSLERETTYNEQFF. The CDR3, as DNA: TGTGCCAGCAGCCTTGAGCGGGAGACTACATACAATGAGCAGTTCTTC. Looking up the rest from reference TRBV7-2 and TRBJ2-1 gives the full variable domain: GAGVSQSPSNKVTEKGKDVELRCDPISGHTALYWYRQSLGQGLEFLIYFQGNSAPDKSGLPSDRFSAERTGGSVSTLTIQRTQQEDSAVYLCASSLERETTYNEQFFGPGTRLTVL.

The chain couples TRBV28 to TRBJ2-2, with D maybe TRBD1 (5 bases). This CDR3 comprises 13 residues. Germline V gene data show CDR1 as MDHEN and CDR2 as SYDVKM. V lost 2 bases, J lost 4 bases, and 5 bases lay in between. The CDR3 here is CASSLQGTGELFF. CDR3 bases: TGTGCCAGCAGTTTACAGGGCACCGGGGAGCTGTTTTTT.

CDR3 DNA sequence: TGTGCCAGCGGGCTAACAGACAGAAAGCAGTTCTTC. The encoded protein is CASGLTDRKQFF. The chain uses TRBV27 and TRBJ2-1, with a tentative D call TRBD1 (5 bases). This CDR3 spans 12 amino acids. Germline lookup yields CDR1 MNHEY and CDR2 SMNVEV (reference sequence). The ends were cut back, 8 bases at V and 11 bases at J, with 16 bases in the middle.

The rearrangement uses TRBV11-2 and TRBJ2-7, with TRBD1 as a possible D gene (7 bases). CDR1 SGHAT and CDR2 FQNNGV come from the germline V gene. The CDR3 has 13 amino acids. V dropped 1 base and J dropped 7 bases, with 11 bases sitting between them. The CDR3 region is CASSLAEGAEQYF. The CDR3 DNA reads as TGTGCCAGCAGCTTAGCGGAGGGGGCGGAGCAGTACTTC.

A few counts support this clone. The gene calls are TRBV6-5 and TRBJ1-1; D unclear. V shed 6 bases and J shed 2 bases, with 13 bases lying between them. CDR1 and CDR2 (germline): MNHEY, SVGAGI. This CDR3 contains 14 residues. This CDR3 is CASSPQTGNTEAFF. DNA for the CDR3: TGTGCCAGCAGCCCCCAGACGGGTAACACTGAAGCTTTCTTT.

The chain uses TRBV4-1 and TRBJ1-3, with a weak D call TRBD1 (6 bases). V was shortened by 4 bases and J by 0 bases, with 13 bases between the two germline ends. This CDR3 is 16 amino acids long. CDR1 and CDR2 from the germline V gene are MGHRA and YSYEKL. This CDR3 is CASSLDRWSSGNTIYF. The CDR3 nucleotides are TGCGCCAGCAGCCTGGACAGATGGAGCTCTGGAAACACCATATATTTT.

J is TRBJ1-1 and V is TRBV5-1, with a tentative D call TRBD1 (5 bases). Germline-derived CDR1 and CDR2 are SGHRS and YFSETQ. V lost 5 bases to trimming and J lost 1 base, with 15 bases between them. CDR3 length: 15 amino acids. CDR3 in DNA: TGCGCCAGCAGTGGGACTCCTTCACCGAACACTGAAGCTTTCTTT. It specifies CASSGTPSPNTEAFF.

CDR3 residues: CASSTGVGTGELFF. The CDR3 DNA follows: TGTGCCAGTAGTACGGGGGTTGGCACCGGGGAGCTGTTTTTT. The J gene is TRBJ2-2, the V gene TRBV19, with a possible D match to TRBD2 (6 bases). Trimming cost V 4 bases and J 4 bases, with 10 bases left between them. Germline CDR1 and CDR2: LNHDA and SQIVND (reference sequence). This CDR3 has 14 residues.

This rearrangement joins TRBV6-1 to TRBJ2-1; 7 bases are a match to TRBD1. After removal of 8 bases from V and 9 bases from J, the junction contained 7 bases not matched to a gene. Germline V lookup: CDR1 MNHNS, CDR2 SASEGT. This CDR3 comprises 12 residues. CDR3: CASRQGGVEQFF. The DNA of the CDR3 is TGTGCCAGCCGACAGGGCGGCGTTGAGCAGTTCTTC.